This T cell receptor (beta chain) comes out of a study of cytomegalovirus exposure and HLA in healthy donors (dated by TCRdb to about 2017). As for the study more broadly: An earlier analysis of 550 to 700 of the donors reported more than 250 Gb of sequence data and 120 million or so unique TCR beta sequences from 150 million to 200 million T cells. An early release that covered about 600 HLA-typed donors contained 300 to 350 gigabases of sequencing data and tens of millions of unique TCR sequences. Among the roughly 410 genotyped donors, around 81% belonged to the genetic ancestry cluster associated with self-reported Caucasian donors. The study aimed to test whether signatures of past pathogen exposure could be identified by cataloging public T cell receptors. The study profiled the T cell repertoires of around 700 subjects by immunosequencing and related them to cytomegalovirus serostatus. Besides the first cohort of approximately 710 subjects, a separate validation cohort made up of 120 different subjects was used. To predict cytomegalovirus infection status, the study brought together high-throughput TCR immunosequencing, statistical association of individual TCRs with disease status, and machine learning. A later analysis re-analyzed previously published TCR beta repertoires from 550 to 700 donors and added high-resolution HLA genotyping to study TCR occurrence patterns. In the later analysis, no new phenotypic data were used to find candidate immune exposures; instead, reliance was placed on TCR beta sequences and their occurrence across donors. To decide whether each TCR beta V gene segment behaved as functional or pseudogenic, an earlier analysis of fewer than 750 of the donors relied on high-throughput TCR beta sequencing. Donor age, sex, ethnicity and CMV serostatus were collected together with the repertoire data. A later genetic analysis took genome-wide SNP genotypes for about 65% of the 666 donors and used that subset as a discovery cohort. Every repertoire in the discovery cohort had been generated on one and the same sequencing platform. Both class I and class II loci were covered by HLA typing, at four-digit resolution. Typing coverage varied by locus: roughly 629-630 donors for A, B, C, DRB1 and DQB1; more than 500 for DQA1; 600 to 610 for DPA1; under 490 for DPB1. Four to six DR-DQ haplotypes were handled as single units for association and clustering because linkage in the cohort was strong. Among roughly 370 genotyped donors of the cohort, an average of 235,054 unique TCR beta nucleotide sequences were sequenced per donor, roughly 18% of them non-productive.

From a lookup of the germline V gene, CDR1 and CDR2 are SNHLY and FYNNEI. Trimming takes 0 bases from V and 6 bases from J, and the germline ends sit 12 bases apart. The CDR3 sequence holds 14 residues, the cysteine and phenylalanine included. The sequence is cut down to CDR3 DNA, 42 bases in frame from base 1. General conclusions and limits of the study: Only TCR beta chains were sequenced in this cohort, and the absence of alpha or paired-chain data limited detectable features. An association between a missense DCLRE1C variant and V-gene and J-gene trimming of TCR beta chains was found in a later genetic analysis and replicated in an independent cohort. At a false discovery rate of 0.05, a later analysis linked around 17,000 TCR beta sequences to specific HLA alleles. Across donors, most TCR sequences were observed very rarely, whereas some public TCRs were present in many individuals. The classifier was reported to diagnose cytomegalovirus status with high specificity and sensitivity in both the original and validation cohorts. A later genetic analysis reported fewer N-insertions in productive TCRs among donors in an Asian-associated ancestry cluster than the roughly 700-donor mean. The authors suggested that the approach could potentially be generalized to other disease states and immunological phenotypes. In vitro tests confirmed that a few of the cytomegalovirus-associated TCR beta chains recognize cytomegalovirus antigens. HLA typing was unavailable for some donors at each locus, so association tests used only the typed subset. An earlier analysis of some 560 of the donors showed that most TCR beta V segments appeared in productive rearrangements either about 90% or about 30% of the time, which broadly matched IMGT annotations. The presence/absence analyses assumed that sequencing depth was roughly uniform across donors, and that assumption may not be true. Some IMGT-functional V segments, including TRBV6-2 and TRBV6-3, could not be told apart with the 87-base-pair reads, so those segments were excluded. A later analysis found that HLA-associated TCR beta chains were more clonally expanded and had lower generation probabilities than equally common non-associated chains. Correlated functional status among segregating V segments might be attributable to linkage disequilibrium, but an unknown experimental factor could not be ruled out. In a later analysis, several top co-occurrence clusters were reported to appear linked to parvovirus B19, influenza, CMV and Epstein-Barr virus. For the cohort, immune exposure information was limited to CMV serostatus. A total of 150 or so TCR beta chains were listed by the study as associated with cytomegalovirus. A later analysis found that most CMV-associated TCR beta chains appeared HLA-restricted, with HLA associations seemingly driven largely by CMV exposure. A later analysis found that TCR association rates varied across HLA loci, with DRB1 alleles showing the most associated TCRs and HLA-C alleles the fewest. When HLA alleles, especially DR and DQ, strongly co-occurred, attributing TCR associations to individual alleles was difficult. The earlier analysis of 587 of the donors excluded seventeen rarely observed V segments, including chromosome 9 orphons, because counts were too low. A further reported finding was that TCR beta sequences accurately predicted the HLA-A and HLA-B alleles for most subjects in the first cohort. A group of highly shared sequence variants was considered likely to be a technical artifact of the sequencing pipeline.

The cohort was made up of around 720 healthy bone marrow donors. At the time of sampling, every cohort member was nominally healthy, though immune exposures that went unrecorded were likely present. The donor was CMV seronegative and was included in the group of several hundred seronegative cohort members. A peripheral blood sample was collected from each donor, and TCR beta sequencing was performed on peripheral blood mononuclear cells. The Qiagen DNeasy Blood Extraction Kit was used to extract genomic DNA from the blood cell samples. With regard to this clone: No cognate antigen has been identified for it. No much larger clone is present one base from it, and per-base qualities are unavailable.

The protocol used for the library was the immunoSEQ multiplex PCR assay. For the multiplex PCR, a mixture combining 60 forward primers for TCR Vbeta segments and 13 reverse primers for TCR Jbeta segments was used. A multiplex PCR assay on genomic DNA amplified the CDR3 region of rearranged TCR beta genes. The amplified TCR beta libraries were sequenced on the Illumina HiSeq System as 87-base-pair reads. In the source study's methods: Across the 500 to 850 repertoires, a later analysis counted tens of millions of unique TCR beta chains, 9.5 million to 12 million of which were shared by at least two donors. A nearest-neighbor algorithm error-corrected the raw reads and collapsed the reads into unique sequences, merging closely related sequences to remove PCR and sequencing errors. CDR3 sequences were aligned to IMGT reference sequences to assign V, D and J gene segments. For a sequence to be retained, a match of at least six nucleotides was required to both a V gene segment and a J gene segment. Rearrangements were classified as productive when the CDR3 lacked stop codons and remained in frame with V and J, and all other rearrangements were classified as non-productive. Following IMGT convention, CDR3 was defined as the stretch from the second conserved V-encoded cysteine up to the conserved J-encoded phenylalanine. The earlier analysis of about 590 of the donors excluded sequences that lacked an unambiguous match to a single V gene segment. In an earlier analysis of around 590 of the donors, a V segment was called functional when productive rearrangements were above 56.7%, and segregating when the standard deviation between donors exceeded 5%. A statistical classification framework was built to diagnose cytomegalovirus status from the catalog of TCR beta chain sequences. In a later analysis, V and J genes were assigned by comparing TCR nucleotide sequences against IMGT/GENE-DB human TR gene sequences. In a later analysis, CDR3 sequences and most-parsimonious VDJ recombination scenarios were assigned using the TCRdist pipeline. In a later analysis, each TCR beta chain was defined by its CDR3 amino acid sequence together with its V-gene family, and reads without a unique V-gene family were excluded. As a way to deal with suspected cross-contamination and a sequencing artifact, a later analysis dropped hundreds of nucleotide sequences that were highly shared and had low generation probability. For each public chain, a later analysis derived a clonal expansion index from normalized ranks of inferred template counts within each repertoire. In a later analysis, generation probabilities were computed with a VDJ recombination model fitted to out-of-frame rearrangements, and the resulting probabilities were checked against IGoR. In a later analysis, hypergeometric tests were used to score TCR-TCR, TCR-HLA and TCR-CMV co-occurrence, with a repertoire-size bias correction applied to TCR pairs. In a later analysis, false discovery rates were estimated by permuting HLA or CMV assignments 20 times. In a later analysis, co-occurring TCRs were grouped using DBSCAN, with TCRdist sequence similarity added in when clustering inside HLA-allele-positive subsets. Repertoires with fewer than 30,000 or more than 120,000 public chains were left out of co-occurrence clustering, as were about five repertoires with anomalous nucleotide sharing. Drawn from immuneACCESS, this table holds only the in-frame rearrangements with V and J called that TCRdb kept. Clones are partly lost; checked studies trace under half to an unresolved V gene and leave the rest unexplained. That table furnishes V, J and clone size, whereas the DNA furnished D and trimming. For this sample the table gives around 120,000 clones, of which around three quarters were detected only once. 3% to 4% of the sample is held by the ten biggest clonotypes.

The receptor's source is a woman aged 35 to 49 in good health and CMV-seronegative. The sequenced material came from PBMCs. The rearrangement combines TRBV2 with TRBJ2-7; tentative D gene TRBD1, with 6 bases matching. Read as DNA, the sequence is TGTGCCAGCAGTGAAGCGCACCAGGGGCGCGAGCAGTACTTC. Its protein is CASSEAHQGREQYF.